These T cell receptor beta chains were read from a single sample in a study of metastatic and nonmetastatic thyroid tumors. TCRdb re-processed the PCR reads through MiXCR. The sample yields approximately 31,000 clones, 15% to 20% seen once. Sequencing was performed on blood. These receptors all come from a female donor with papillary thyroid cancer or a benign thyroid nodule (not recorded which). Some clones in this sample may be carry-over from other donors' samples. The CDR3 runs from the conserved cysteine through the conserved F or W. The D gene is left open where the match is weak. For some rows the clone size is stated as once, few or many, or as a class when expanded; others skip it.

clone_size	j_call	v_call	d_call	cdr3_nt	cdr3_aa
few	TRBJ2-5	TRBV9	NA	TGTGCCAGCAGCGTAGCGGAGACCCAGTACTTC	CASSVAETQYF
NA	TRBJ2-7	TRBV20-1	TRBD2	TGCAGTGCTAGAGATCTCGGTTTAGCGGGAGATTCCTACGAGCAGTACTTC	CSARDLGLAGDSYEQYF
many	TRBJ2-5	TRBV11-1	NA	TGTGCCAGCAGCTTAGGGTCGAACCAAGAGACCCAGTACTTC	CASSLGSNQETQYF
NA	TRBJ1-5	TRBV30	TRBD1	TGTGCCTGGAGTCGGGACAGCCATAGCAATCAGCCCCAGCATTTT	CAWSRDSHSNQPQHF
many	TRBJ2-3	TRBV20-1	NA	TGCAGTGCTAGGGGCGGACCCACAGATACGCAGTATTTT	CSARGGPTDTQYF
many	TRBJ2-1	TRBV5-8	NA	TGTGCCAGCAGCGGTGGACAGAGTTACAATGAGCAGTTCTTC	CASSGGQSYNEQFF
NA	TRBJ1-1	TRBV2	NA	TGTGCCAGCAGTCAACAATACAGGGAAGGGACTGAAGCTTTCTTT	CASSQQYREGTEAFF
NA	TRBJ1-6	TRBV12-3/TRBV12-4	NA	TGTGCCAGTAGTTTAATCAGCTACTATAATTCACCCCTCCACTTT	CASSLISYYNSPLHF
NA	TRBJ2-3	TRBV4-2	TRBD2	TGTGCCAGCAGCCAAGAGACTGGGCGGGGGTTGAACACAGATACGCAGTATTTT	CASSQETGRGLNTDTQYF
NA	TRBJ2-7	TRBV12-3/TRBV12-4	TRBD1	TGTGCCACTGGACAGGGCTCCTACGAGCAGTACTTC	CATGQGSYEQYF
once	TRBJ2-1	TRBV11-2	TRBD2	TGTGCCAGCAGCTTAGTTTTAGCGGGAGGGCCCTCGCGTGAGCAGTTCTTC	CASSLVLAGGPSREQFF
many	TRBJ2-7	TRBV20-1	TRBD2	TGCAGTGCTAGCCCCCCTGCTAGCGGGAAAATGGAGCAGTACTTC	CSASPPASGKMEQYF
medium-sized	TRBJ2-6	TRBV6-5	NA	TGTGCCAGCAGTTACTCGCCGACAGGCGTCTCTGGGGCCAACGTCCTGACTTTC	CASSYSPTGVSGANVLTF
many	TRBJ1-2	TRBV5-6	NA	TGTGCCAGCAGCATCCCTGGGGGACCCTATGGCTACACCTTC	CASSIPGGPYGYTF
NA	TRBJ2-2	TRBV13	TRBD1	TGTGCCAGCAGCACCCGACAGGGTGAGAGGTCCGGGGAGCTGTTTTTT	CASSTRQGERSGELFF
NA	TRBJ2-1	TRBV9	NA	TGTGCCAGCAGCGTAATGGCGGGTATCTACAATGAGCAGTTCTTC	CASSVMAGIYNEQFF
NA	TRBJ2-2	TRBV5-1	TRBD1	TGCGCCAGCAGCTCTTTCGGGACAGGGGTCACCGGGGAGCCGTTTTTT	CASSSFGTGVTGEPFF
many	TRBJ2-7	TRBV7-2	NA	TGTGCCAGTATGCTAGTGGGGGACGAGCAGTACTTC	CASMLVGDEQYF
many	TRBJ1-4	TRBV4-1	NA	TGCGCCAGCAGCCAAGCCGTGACAGCAGATAATGAAAAACTGTTTTTT	CASSQAVTADNEKLFF
many	TRBJ1-5	TRBV19	TRBD1	TGTGCCAGTAGTATTCGGGGTGTGACAGGGCTCTATCAGCCCCAGCATTTT	CASSIRGVTGLYQPQHF
few	TRBJ2-3	TRBV6-5	NA	TGTGCCAGCAGTTACTCGATTTTGGGACCAGATACTCAGTATTTT	CASSYSILGPDTQYF
many	TRBJ1-5	TRBV20-1	TRBD1	TGCAGTGCTAGAGATAGACAGGGCGACAGCAATCAGCCCCAGCATTTT	CSARDRQGDSNQPQHF
NA	TRBJ2-1	TRBV9	TRBD2	TGTGCCAGCAGCGGGTTAGCGGGGGGGCCGGATGAGCAGTTCTTC	CASSGLAGGPDEQFF
NA	TRBJ2-1	TRBV6-1	NA	TGTGGCAGTAGTGAAGCGGCAGGGAATACCTACAATGAGCAGTTCTTC	CGSSEAAGNTYNEQFF
medium-sized	TRBJ1-3	TRBV6-1	NA	TGTGCCAGCCGCGGGTCTGGAAACACCATATATTTT	CASRGSGNTIYF
many	TRBJ1-2	TRBV5-4	TRBD1	TGTGCCAGCAGGGCGGACAGGGCCACATATGGCTACACCTTC	CASRADRATYGYTF
many	TRBJ1-1	TRBV2	NA	TGTGCCAGCATGTGGGGGCCCCTGAACACTGAAGCTTTCTTT	CASMWGPLNTEAFF
many	TRBJ1-1	TRBV12-3/TRBV12-4	NA	TGTGCCAGCAGTAATAGGATCGGGATCAGGATAGGCACTGAAGCTTTCTTT	CASSNRIGIRIGTEAFF
NA	TRBJ2-2	TRBV6-1	TRBD1	TGTGCCAGCATAGAGGGGACAGAAGATAACACCGGGGAGCTGTTTTTT	CASIEGTEDNTGELFF
medium-sized	TRBJ2-7	TRBV6-1	NA	TGTGCCAGCAGAGACCCGTGGCAGGGATACTACGAGCAGTACTTC	CASRDPWQGYYEQYF
NA	TRBJ1-6	TRBV4-1	NA	TGCGCCAGCAGCCAAGATTCGTCACCCCTCCACTTT	CASSQDSSPLHF
few	TRBJ2-7	TRBV19	NA	TGTGCCAGTAGTATAGCACAGGGAACCCGATACGAGCAGTACTTC	CASSIAQGTRYEQYF
many	TRBJ2-2	TRBV9	NA	TGTGCCAGCAGCGTAGGAGGGGGAGGGACCGGGGAGCTGTTTTTT	CASSVGGGGTGELFF
many	TRBJ2-3	TRBV10-3	NA	TGTGCCATTAGTGCCCCTGGGGTAGATACGCAGTATTTT	CAISAPGVDTQYF
medium-sized	TRBJ2-7	TRBV2	NA	TGTGCCAGCAGTGAATTGGCAGGGTCCTACGAGCAGTACTTC	CASSELAGSYEQYF
many	TRBJ2-7	TRBV28	TRBD1	TGTGCCAGCAGCCCAGGGGGTCCCTACGAGCAGTACTTC	CASSPGGPYEQYF
many	TRBJ1-2	TRBV27	TRBD1	TGTGCCAGCATCTGGACAGGGATTAACTATGGCTACACCTTC	CASIWTGINYGYTF
many	TRBJ1-1	TRBV28	NA	TGTGCCAGCAGTTACATTTTAGCGGGGGCGACTGAAGCTTTCTTT	CASSYILAGATEAFF
few	TRBJ2-7	TRBV28	TRBD2	TGTGCCAGCAGCATCGTTCTAGCGGGAGTGCGGGAGCAGTACTTC	CASSIVLAGVREQYF
many	TRBJ1-1	TRBV11-3	NA	TGTGCCAGCAGCTTACGGACCCAGTCAACTGAAGCTTTCTTT	CASSLRTQSTEAFF
NA	TRBJ2-1	TRBV4-2	TRBD2	TGTGCCAGCAGCCAAGACTTAGCGGGAGGGCGTTTGGTTGAGCAGTTCTTC	CASSQDLAGGRLVEQFF
many	TRBJ2-7	TRBV4-2	TRBD2	TGTGCCAGCAGCCAGGGACTAGCGGGAGGCGAGATCTACGAGCAGTACTTC	CASSQGLAGGEIYEQYF
many	TRBJ1-2	TRBV2	NA	TGTGCCAGCAGTGATGCAGATTTATATGGCTACACCTTC	CASSDADLYGYTF
NA	TRBJ2-5	TRBV7-2	TRBD2	TGTGCCAGCAGCTGGTTCGGCGGGAGGTACCAAGAGACCCAGTACTTC	CASSWFGGRYQETQYF
NA	TRBJ2-3	TRBV18	NA	TGTGCCAGCTCACCGGGGACACCCCTTACAGATACGCAGTATTTT	CASSPGTPLTDTQYF
medium-sized	TRBJ1-2	TRBV6-1	NA	TGTGCCAGCAGTGAACAGGCAGGGAACTATGGCTACACCTTC	CASSEQAGNYGYTF
many	TRBJ2-1	TRBV6-4	NA	TGTGCCAGCAGTGACTCGGAGACTTCGCATGAGCAGTTCTTC	CASSDSETSHEQFF
many	TRBJ2-5	TRBV20-1	NA	TGCAGTGCTAGAGACCACAGGGAAGAGACCCAGTACTTC	CSARDHREETQYF
medium-sized	TRBJ2-2	TRBV28	NA	TGTGCCAGCAGTTTTTCGAACACCGGGGAGCTGTTTTTT	CASSFSNTGELFF
many	TRBJ2-3	TRBV9	NA	TGTGCCAGCAGCGTAAGTAGCGGAACCACAGATACGCAGTATTTT	CASSVSSGTTDTQYF
NA	TRBJ1-1	TRBV6-1	NA	TGTGCCAGCAGTGTACAGGGCTCTAACACTGAAGCTTTCTTT	CASSVQGSNTEAFF
many	TRBJ2-7	TRBV11-2	NA	TGTGCCAGCAGCTTAGCCGCAGTCAACTACGAGCAGTACTTC	CASSLAAVNYEQYF
few	TRBJ1-2	TRBV6-1	TRBD1	TGTGCCAGCACTATTTCCCGGGACAGGGGAAATGGCTACACCTTC	CASTISRDRGNGYTF
many	TRBJ1-6	TRBV5-6	TRBD1	TGTGCCAGCAGCTTGGGTCCGGGACAGGGGCATTCACCCCTCCACTTT	CASSLGPGQGHSPLHF
NA	TRBJ1-1	TRBV20-1	NA	TGCAGTGCTAGAGAGAGTGCCACTGAAGCTTTCTTT	CSARESATEAFF
few	TRBJ1-1	TRBV28	NA	TGTGCCAGCAGTTTGTCCTACAGGGAGGGCACTGAAGCTTTCTTT	CASSLSYREGTEAFF
many	TRBJ1-4	TRBV19	TRBD1	TGTGCCAGTTCTCACAGGGGAGAAACTAATGAAAAACTGTTTTTT	CASSHRGETNEKLFF
NA	TRBJ1-2	TRBV5-1	NA	TGCGCCAGCAGCCTCGGTGGGGAGATGGACTATGTCTACGCCTTC	CASSLGGEMDYVYAF